The clone carrying this T cell receptor (beta chain) was found a few times. Antigen: not known. The entry originates in a study of beta chain features in type 1 diabetes. Study results and caveats: All four CD4+ subsets from Type 1 diabetes patients carried moderately but significantly shorter TCRB CDR3s. Patients' naive, central memory and regulatory TCRB repertoires appeared more alike than those of healthy donors. Type 1 diabetes patients showed fewer insertions and more deletions at VDJ junctions. Using cDNA template may skew counts toward highly expressing activated cells.

Of the isolated RNA, all was reverse transcribed, and so the sequenced material was expressed TCRB transcripts. The method was immunoSEQ multiplex PCR; TCRdb's version includes in-frame clones alone and lacks a portion of them. The repertoire holds approximately 150,000 clones, with about an eighth as singletons. The CDR3 is made up of 15 amino acids. V shed 2 bases and J shed 7 bases, with 15 bases lying between them. The germline V gene has CDR1 SGHRS and CDR2 YFSETQ. It was via CD45RO/CCR7/CD25/CD127/CD95/CD27 that CD4+ naive, central memory, regulatory and stem cell-like memory cells were sorted.

Sequencing input: central memory CD4+ T cells from blood. The sequence came from a man between 18 and 29 years old with type 1 diabetes. The chain employs TRBV5-1 and TRBJ2-2; D not certain. The CDR3 here is CASSFSVVSSGELFF. For the CDR3, the DNA is TGCGCCAGCAGCTTCTCGGTTGTTTCGAGCGGGGAGCTGTTTTTT.